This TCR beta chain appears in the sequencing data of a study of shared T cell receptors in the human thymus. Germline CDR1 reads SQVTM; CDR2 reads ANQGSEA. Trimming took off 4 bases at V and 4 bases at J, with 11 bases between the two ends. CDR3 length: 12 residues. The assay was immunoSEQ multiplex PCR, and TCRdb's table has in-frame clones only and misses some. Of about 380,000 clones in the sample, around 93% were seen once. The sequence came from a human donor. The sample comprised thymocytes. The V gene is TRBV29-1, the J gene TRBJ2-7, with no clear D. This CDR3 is CSVAISLYEQYF. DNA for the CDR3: TGCAGCGTTGCCATCAGTCTGTACGAGCAGTACTTC.